This T cell receptor beta chain was sequenced during a study of cytomegalovirus exposure and HLA in healthy donors. In the PCR, 60 Vbeta and 13 Jbeta primers were used. The data were produced by immunoSEQ multiplex PCR, yet TCRdb's version contains in-frame clones alone and is incomplete. The sample has about 70,000 clones, around 70% seen once. A note on this clone: Antigen: not known.

CMV serostatus data were not documented for this donor. Whole-study findings and limits: A list of around 160 TCR beta chains associated with cytomegalovirus was given. An apparent linkage of common viral pathogens to several of the most significant clusters emerged in a later analysis. Most likely, a cluster of highly shared sequence variants arose as a sequencing artifact.

Germline assignment: CDR1 SGHVS and CDR2 FQNEAQ. The V end was cut by 5 bases, the J end by 4 bases, with 12 bases between. This CDR3 is 14 amino acids long. The source is a human donor in good health. The chain is built from TRBV7-8 and TRBJ2-1; D perhaps matches TRBD2 (5 bases). Sequenced material: PBMCs. The DNA of the CDR3 is TGTGCCAGCAGCCCCTTGGACTCATACAATGAGCAGTTCTTC. It yields the protein CASSPLDSYNEQFF.